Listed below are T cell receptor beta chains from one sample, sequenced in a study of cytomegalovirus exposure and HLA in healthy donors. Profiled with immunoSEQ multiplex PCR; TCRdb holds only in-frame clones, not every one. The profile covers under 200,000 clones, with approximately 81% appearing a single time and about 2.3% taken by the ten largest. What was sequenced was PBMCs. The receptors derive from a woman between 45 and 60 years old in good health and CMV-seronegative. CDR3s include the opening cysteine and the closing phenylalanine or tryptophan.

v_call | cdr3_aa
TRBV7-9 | CASSLVVMRGGGQETQYF
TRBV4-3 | CASSQGLAGFYEQYF
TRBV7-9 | CASSDGTDKEGYTF
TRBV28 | CASFDRGHNQPQHF
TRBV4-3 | CASSQSLAGKWEQFF
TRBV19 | CASRKGRVIQPQHF
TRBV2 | CASSGRGLNSPLHF
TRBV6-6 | CASSKTSLVGGNEQFF
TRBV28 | CASSLWASGTYEQYF
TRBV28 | CASGTALYGYTF
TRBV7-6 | CASSPEDKRYNEQFF
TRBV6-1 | CASTEPTGADTQYF
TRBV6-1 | CASSGGTGHRPQHF
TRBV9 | CASSVEETANYGYTF
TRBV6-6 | CASSYTPTGGQGELFF
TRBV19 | CASSVFGSNQPQHF
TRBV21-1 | CASTPRVSGNTIYF
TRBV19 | CASSPAGQPQHF
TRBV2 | CASSGGGNQPQHF
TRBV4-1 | CASSQGVTATYEQYF
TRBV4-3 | CASSQVDGTGAYEQYF
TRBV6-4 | CASSDSTSGNNEQFF
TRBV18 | CASFTGSSGNTIYF
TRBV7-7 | CASTRGRVAYEQYF
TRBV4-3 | CASSPGLAGGDTQYF
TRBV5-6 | CASSPLGSGNTIYF
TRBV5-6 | CASSLGLTHEKLFF
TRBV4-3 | CASSPGLAGEGNEQFF
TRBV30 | CACETEGVVDESNEKLFF
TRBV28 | CASSLSQRGLGEQYF
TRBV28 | CASSLLGTGDNEQYF
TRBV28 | CASSLPGQGVGLSSGNTIYF
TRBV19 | CASNIRLYNSPLHF
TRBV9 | CASQREGSYEQYF
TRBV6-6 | CASSPKGGVNGYTF
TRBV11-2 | CASSLGQGKNEKLFF
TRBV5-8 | CASSRGETSGGAPRETQYF
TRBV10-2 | CASSESFYHEQYF
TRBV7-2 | CASSFNSQDTQYF
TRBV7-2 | CASSLTQGANEKLFF
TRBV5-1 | CASSLTGVQETQYF
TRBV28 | CASSLAQGKAFF
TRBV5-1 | CASSLGSGFMETQYF
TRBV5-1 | CASSLEDSHGELFF
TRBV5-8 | CASSPLTGVSYNSPLHF
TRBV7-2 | CASSTGTGVGADTQYF
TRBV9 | CASSVGRGQGAGGPYEQYF
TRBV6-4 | CASSARPGQQYNEQFF
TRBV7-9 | CASIPFSGSNEKLFF
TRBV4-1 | CASRNLRGSSGNTIYF
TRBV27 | CASSLYELREYAEAFF
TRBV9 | CATRGNYGYTF
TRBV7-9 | CASSLGGTGGRRSDTQYF
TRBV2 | CASRRQGVGEQYF
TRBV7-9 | CASSSTNSRGRTQYF